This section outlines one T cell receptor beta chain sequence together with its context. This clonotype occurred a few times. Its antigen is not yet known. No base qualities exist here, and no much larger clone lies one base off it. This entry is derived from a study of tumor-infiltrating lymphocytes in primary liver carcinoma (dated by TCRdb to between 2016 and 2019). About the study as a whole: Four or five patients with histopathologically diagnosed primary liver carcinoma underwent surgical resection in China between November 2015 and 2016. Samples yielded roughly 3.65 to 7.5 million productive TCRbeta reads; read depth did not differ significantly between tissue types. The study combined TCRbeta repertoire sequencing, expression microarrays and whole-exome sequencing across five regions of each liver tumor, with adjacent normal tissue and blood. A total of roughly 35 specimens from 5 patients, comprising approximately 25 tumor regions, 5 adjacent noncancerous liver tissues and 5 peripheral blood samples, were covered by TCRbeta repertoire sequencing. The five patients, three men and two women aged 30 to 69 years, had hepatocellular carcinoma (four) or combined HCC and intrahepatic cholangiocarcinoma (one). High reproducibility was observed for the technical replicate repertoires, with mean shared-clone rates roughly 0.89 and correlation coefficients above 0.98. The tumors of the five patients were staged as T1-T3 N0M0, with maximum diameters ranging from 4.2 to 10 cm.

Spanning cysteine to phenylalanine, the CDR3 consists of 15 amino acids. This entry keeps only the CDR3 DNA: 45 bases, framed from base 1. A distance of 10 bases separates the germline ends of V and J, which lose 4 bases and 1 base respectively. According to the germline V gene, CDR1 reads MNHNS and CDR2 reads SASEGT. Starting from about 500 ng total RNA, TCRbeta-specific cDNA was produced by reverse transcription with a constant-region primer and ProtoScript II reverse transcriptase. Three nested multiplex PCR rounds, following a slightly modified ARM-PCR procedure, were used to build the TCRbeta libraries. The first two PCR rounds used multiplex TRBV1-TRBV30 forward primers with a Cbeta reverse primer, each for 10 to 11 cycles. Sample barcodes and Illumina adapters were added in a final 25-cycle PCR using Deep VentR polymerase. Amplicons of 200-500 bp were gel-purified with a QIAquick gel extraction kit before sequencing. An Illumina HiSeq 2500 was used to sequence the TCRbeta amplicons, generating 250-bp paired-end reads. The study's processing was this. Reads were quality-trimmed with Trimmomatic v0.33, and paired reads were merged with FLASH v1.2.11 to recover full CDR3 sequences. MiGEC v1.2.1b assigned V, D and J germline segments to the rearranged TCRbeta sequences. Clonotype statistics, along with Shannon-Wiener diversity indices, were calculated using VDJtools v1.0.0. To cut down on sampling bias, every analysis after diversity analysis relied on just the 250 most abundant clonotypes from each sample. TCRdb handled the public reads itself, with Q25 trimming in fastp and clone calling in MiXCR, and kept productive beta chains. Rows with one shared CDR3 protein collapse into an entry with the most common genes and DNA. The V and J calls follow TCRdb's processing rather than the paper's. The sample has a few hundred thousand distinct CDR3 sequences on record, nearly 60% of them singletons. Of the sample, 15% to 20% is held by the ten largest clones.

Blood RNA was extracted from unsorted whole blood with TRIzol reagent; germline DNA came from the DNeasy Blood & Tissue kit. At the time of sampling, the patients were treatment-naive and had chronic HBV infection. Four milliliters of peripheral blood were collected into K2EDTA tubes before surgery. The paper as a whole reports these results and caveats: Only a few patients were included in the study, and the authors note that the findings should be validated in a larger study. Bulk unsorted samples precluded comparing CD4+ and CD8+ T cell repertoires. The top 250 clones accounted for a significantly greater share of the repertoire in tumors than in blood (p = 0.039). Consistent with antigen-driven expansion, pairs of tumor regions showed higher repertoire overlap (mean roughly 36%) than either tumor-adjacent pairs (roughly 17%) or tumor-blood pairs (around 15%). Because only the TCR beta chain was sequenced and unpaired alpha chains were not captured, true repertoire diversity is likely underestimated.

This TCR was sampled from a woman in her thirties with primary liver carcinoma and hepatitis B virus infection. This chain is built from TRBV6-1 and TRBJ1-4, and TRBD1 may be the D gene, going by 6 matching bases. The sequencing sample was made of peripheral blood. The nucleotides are TGTGCCAGCAGTGCCTGGACAGAAACTAATGAAAAACTGTTTTTT. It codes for CASSAWTETNEKLFF.